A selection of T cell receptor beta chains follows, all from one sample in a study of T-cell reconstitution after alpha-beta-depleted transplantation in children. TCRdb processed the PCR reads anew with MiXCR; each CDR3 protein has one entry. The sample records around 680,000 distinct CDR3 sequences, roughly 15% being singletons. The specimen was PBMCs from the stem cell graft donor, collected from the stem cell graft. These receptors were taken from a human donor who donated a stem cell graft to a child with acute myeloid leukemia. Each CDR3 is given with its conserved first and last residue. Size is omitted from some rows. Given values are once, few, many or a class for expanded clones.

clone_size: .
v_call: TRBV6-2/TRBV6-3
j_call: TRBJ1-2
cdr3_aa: CASSLQGRGYGDTF

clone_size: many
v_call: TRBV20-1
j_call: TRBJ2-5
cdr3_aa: CSALDQETQYF

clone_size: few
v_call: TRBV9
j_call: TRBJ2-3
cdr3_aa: CASSKRGHSTDTQYF

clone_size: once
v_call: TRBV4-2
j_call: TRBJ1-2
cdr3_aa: CASSHPQGWTGDYYGYTF

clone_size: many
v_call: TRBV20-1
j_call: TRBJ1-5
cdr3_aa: CSARDTGTGGYQPQHF

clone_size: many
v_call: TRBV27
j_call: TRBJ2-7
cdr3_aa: CASGRGQAWDEQYF

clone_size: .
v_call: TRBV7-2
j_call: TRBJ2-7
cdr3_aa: CASSLGDSGTYEQYF

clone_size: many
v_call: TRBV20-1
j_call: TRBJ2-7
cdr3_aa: CSAGTVYEQYF

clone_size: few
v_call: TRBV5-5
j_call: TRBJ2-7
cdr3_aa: CASSSDRPSYEQYF

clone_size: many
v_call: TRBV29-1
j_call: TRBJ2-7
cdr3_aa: CSVDDGYEQYF

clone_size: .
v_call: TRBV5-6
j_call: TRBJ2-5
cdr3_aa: CASSRKNGLAGGKETQYF

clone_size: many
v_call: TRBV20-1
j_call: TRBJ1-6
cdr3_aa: CSARDVGNSPLHF

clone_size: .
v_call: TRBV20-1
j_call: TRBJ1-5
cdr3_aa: CSAPTGGRNQPQHF

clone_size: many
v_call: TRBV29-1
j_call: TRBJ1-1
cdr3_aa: CSVVGGGTEAFF

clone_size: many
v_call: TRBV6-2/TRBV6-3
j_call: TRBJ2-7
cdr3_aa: CASSYIRDGNYEQYF

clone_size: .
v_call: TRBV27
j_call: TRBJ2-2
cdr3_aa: CASSLSASGGSTGELFF

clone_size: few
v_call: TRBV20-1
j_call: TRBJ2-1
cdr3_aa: CSASQMGAWGIHEQFF

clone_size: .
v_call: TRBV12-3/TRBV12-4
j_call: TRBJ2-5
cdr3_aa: CASSTDSGETQYF

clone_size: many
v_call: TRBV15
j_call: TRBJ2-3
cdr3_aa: CATSIHYTDTQYF

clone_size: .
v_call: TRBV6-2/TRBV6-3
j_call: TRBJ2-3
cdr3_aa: CASRNGQVTDTQYF

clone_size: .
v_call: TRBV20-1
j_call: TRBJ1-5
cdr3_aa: CSARDRGQGNQPQHF

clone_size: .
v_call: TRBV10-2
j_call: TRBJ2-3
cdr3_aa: CASSPGVAGEDTQYF

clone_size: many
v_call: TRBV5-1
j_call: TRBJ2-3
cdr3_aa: CASSSATGTDTQYF

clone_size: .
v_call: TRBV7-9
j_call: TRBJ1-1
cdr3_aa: CASSKGTGGIWAEAFF

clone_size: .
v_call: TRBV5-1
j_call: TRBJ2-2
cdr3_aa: CASSPSTGVNTGELFF

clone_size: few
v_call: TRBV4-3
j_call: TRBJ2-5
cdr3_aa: CASSQATGEQETQYF

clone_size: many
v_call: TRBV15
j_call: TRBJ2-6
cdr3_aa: CATSYGGQANVLTF

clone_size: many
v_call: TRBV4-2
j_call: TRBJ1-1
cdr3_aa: CASSPSGQMNTEAFF

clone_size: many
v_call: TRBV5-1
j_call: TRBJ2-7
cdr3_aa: CASSYTGDPYEQYF

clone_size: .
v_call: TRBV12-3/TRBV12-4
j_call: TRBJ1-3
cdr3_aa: CASSSSGGGNTIYF

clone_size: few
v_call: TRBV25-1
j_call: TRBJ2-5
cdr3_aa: CASSEHGRETQYF

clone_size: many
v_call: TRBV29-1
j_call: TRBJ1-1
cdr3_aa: CSVTQGQGRFTEAFF

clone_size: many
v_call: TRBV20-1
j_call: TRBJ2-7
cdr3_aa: CSANGGTSYEQYF

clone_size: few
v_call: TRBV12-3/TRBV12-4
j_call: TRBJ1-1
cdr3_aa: CASSLIGVREAFF

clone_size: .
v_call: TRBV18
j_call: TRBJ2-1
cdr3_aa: CASSPGLANDRQFF

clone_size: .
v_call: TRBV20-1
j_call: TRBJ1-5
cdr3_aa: CSASIQGSKPQHF

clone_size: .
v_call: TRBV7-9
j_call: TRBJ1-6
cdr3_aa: CASSRDGNSPLHF

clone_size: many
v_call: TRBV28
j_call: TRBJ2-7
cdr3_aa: CASSLAMWDYKQYF

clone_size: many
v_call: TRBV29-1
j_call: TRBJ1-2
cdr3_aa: CSVEDPGDGYTF

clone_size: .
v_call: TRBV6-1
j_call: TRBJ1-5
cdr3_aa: CASKPHGSNQPQHF

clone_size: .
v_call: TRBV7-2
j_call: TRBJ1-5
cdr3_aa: CASSLVGNGNQPQHF

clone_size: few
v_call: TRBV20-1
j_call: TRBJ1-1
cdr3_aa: CSARNRGSRTEAFF

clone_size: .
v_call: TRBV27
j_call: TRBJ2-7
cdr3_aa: CASSPSGTYEQYF

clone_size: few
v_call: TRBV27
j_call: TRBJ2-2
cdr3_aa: CATARTGNTGELFF

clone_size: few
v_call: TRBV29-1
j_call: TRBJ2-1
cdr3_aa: CSVALGASYNEQFF

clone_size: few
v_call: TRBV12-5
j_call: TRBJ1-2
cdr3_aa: CASGSGYGYTF

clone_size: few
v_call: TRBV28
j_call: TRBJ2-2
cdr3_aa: CASTSLRNTGELFF

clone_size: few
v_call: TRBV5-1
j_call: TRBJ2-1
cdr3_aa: CASSLPMRDNEQFF

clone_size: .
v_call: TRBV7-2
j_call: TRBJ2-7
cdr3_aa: CASSSSTGRCEQYF

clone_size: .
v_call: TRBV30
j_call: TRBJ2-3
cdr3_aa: CAWSVKGPLTDTQYF

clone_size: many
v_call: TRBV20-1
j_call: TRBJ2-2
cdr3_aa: CSATAANTGELFF

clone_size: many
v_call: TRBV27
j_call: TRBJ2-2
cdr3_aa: CASSLWDPRAGELFF

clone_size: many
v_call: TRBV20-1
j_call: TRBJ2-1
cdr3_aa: CSALLSANLGEQFF

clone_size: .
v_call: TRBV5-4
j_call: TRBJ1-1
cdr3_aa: CASSRDSGNTEAFF

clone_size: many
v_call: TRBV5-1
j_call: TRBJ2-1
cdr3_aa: CASSLAAGGQYNEQFF

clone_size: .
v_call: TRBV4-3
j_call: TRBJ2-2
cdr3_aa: CASSQGGSGGGDTGELFF

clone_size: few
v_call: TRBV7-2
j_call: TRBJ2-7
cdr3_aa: CASSSAYSYEQYF

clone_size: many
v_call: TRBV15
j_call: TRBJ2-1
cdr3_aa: CATSRDPYNEQFF

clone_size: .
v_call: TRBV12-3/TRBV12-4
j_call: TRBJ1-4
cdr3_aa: CPSIGDAEKLFF